The T cell receptor beta chain under discussion was sequenced for a study of monozygotic twins with inflammatory bowel disease. From the 5' RACE reads, TCRdb lists one entry per CDR3 protein and no DNA. The table for this sample gives roughly 90,000 distinct CDR3 sequences. Per the germline V gene, CDR1 is SGHRS and CDR2 is YFSETQ. The CDR3 totals 15 residues. This sequence was found in a human donor with ulcerative colitis or Crohn's disease, or a healthy co-twin of an affected twin (not recorded which). The rearrangement joins TRBV5-1 to TRBJ1-1; without DNA, the TCRdb call of TRBD1 cannot be checked. Sequencing was done on a sample of blood. The CDR3 loop is CASSLIEGVNTEAFF.